The T cell receptor (beta chain) under discussion was sequenced for a study of OX40 agonist ivuxolimab in advanced cancers. Study-level information: Patient treatment consisted of intravenous ivuxolimab administration every 2 weeks at 0.01 to 10 mg/kg. Patients assigned to dose escalation were diagnosed with hepatocellular carcinoma, melanoma, renal cell or head and neck cancer.

TCRdb keeps only in-frame clones here, not all; method: immunoSEQ multiplex PCR. The sample consists of about 52,000 clones, around 85% of them appearing once. Study results and caveats: Nonresponders included some who also had low normalized T-cell clonal expansion.

Researchers took blood at baseline, on cycle 4 day 1, and on cycle 7 day 1. Germline assignment: CDR1 MNHNY and CDR2 SVGAGI (reference sequence). The junction had 8 bases not matched to a gene; V was cut back by 6 bases and J by 4 bases. This CDR3 spans 15 amino acids. Details on this clone: Antigen: not known.

V gene TRBV6-6 combines with J gene TRBJ2-7, with 11 bases fitting TRBD1. The sequencing here drew on CD4+ or CD8+ T cells sorted from blood, taken in a trial of the OX40 agonist ivuxolimab. The source of this sequence is an adult with an advanced solid tumor such as melanoma, head and neck, liver or kidney cancer. The CDR3 loop is CASRSGQGESYEQYF. The CDR3 DNA reads as TGTGCCAGCAGATCGGGACAGGGGGAATCTTACGAGCAGTACTTC.